A single sample is the source of the 21 T cell receptor beta chains below, sequenced in a study of response to subunit inactivated influenza vaccine. MiXCR, applied by TCRdb to the RT-PCR reads, yields one record per CDR3 protein. Here the sample spans about 520,000 distinct CDR3 sequences, about 25% being singletons. The sample in question was CD4+ T cells sorted from PBMCs, obtained roughly 5 days after vaccination. These receptors were taken from a man in his fifties or sixties who received an inactivated influenza vaccine.

This clonotype was observed a few times. V is TRBV10-3 and J is TRBJ1-5; 9 nucleotides line up with TRBD1. The CDR3 runs to 18 residues. CDR1 is ENHRY, CDR2 SYGVKD, per germline. With V trimmed by 6 bases and J by 0 bases, 12 bases remained unmatched. The CDR3 nucleotides are TGTGCCATCAGCAGGGGACAGGGAGGCTATTATAGCAATCAGCCCCAGCATTTT. It codes for CAISRGQGGYYSNQPQHF.

The gene calls are TRBV6-8 and TRBJ1-2; possible D gene TRBD1, 5 bases. This CDR3 has 14 amino acids. Germline CDR1 MNHGY, CDR2 SAAAGT. V lost 8 bases, J lost 1 base, and 14 bases lay in between. This chain's CDR3 is CASLADRLNYGYTF. The CDR3 DNA is TGTGCCAGCCTTGCCGACAGACTTAACTATGGCTACACCTTC.

This clonotype was counted only a few times. The rearrangement links TRBV7-2 to TRBJ2-2; 10 bases are shared with TRBD1. V gave up 3 bases and J gave up 7 bases; unmatched junction bases: 8. This CDR3 has 16 residues. Looked up from germline, CDR1 is SGHTA and CDR2 is FQGNSA. CDR3 sequence (DNA): TGTGCCAGCAGCTTTACGGGACAGGGGACGGGCGGGGAGCTGTTTTTT. It encodes CASSFTGQGTGGELFF.

This clonotype occurred a few times. The chain joins TRBV29-1 to TRBJ2-7; 11 bases map to TRBD1. The junction had 5 bases not matched to a gene; V was cut back by 6 bases and J by 4 bases. The CDR3 has 13 residues. Germline V gives CDR1 SQVTM, CDR2 ANQGSEA. The CDR3 region is CSVLDRGLYEQYF. CDR3 nucleotides: TGCAGCGTCCTGGACAGGGGGCTATACGAGCAGTACTTC.

This clonotype was counted only a few times. The chain recombines TRBV29-1 with TRBJ1-1; perhaps TRBD1 as D (5 bases). The germline V and J ends were trimmed by 7 bases and 5 bases, with 14 bases remaining between them. The V gene's germline CDR1 is SQVTM and CDR2 ANQGSEA. The CDR3 consists of 12 residues. CDR3 residues: CSAGGGETEAFF. The CDR3 region has the DNA TGCAGCGCTGGCGGAGGGGAGACTGAAGCTTTCTTT.

This clonotype was picked up a small number of times. The chain joins TRBV15 to TRBJ2-5; D is possibly TRBD1 (6 bases). The germline V gene encodes CDR1 LNHNV and CDR2 YYDKDF (reference sequence). This CDR3 region has 14 residues. V gave up 3 bases and J gave up 5 bases, with 13 bases separating them. CDR3 in amino acids: CATSRGHPLETQYF. CDR3 sequence (DNA): TGTGCCACCAGCAGGGGACATCCCTTGGAGACCCAGTACTTC.

The V and J genes are TRBV7-2 and TRBJ2-5; 8 bases line up with TRBD2. The CDR3 is 14 residues long. Germline CDR1 is SGHTA and CDR2 is FQGNSA. Trimming removed 4 bases from V and 2 bases from J; junction bases left unmatched: 3. The CDR3 region has the DNA TGTGCCAGCAGCTCGACGGGGGGGCAAGAGACCCAGTACTTC. Protein sequence: CASSSTGGQETQYF.

The J gene is TRBJ1-4, the V gene TRBV15; 9 nucleotides line up with TRBD1. V lost 1 base, J lost 8 bases, and 8 bases stayed unmatched. Germline V lookup: CDR1 LNHNV, CDR2 YYDKDF (reference sequence). The CDR3 is 16 amino acids. The CDR3 bases are TGTGCCACCAGCAGAGGTCTCGGGACAGGGAGAGAAAAACTGTTTTTT. This encodes CATSRGLGTGREKLFF.

This clonotype came up a few times. This chain connects TRBV12-3 or TRBV12-4 to TRBJ2-1; D is possibly TRBD1 (5 bases). Trimming removed 4 bases at V and 10 bases at J, with 11 bases between. The CDR3 is 12 residues long. The CDR3 coding sequence is TGTGCCAGCAGTTCCTCCTGGGGCGAGCAGTTCTTC. This gives the protein CASSSSWGEQFF.

Only a few counts were recorded for this clonotype. The chain carries TRBV12-3 or TRBV12-4 and TRBJ2-5; the match to TRBD1 covers 7 bases. V trimming: 6 bases; J trimming: 5 bases; junction bases outside the gene matches: 15. This CDR3 spans 16 amino acids. The CDR3 loop reads CASSLLDRVSRETQYF. CDR3 nucleotide sequence: TGTGCCAGCAGCCTTCTCGACAGGGTTTCTCGCGAGACCCAGTACTTC.

The V call is TRBV20-1, the J call TRBJ2-2, with 9 bases fitting TRBD2. Germline values: CDR1 DFQATT, CDR2 SNEGSKA (reference sequence). The CDR3 sequence is 15 residues long. V was clipped by 3 bases and J by 5 bases; unmatched bases: 7. The CDR3 loop reads CSASAAGGQTGELFF. The DNA of the CDR3 is TGCAGTGCTAGTGCGGCGGGGGGGCAAACCGGGGAGCTGTTTTTT.

The gene calls are TRBV27 and TRBJ1-2; possibly TRBD1 for D (5 bases). The ends were cut back, 5 bases at V and 0 bases at J, with 13 bases in the middle. The CDR3 spans 15 residues. Germline CDR1 reads MNHEY; CDR2 reads SMNVEV (reference sequence). As DNA, the CDR3 is TGTGCCAGCAGTCCCGGGACGGTACCTAACTATGGCTACACCTTC. This encodes CASSPGTVPNYGYTF.

The genes are TRBV3-1 and TRBJ2-1; TRBD2 agrees at 12 bases. With V trimmed by 4 bases and J by 9 bases, 22 bases remained unmatched. The CDR3 contains 20 residues. Germline CDR1 LGHDT, CDR2 YNNKEL (reference sequence). For the CDR3, the DNA is TGTGCCAGCAGCCGGACTTTGGGACTAGCGGGCTTTTCGAGGGTGAGTGAGCAGTTCTTC. It specifies CASSRTLGLAGFSRVSEQFF.

This clonotype was seen repeatedly, ten times or more. The chain is built from TRBV12-3 or TRBV12-4 and TRBJ1-2, with TRBD1 as a possible D gene (6 bases). V dropped 6 bases and J dropped 3 bases, with 20 bases sitting between them. CDR3 length equals 16 residues. The CDR3 bases are TGTGCCAGCAGCTCGGTGTGGGGGGGCGTAGACTATGGCTACACCTTC. Translation: CASSSVWGGVDYGYTF.

There are a few counts of this clonotype. The genes are TRBV9 and TRBJ1-2; a possible D gene is TRBD1 (6 bases). V lost 0 bases and J lost 6, with 24 bases in between. This CDR3 spans 18 amino acids. Germline V CDR1 and CDR2: SGDLS, YYNGEE. CDR3 sequence: CASSVAPSGGGVMDGYTF. CDR3 sequence (DNA): TGTGCCAGCAGCGTAGCCCCCTCTGGCGGGGGCGTCATGGATGGCTACACCTTC.

This clonotype was counted between two and nine times. The chain joins TRBV5-1 to TRBJ2-1; 12 bases are a match to TRBD2. This CDR3 has 18 residues. Germline values: CDR1 SGHRS, CDR2 YFSETQ. The V and J ends lost 0 bases and 6 bases, in that order; junction bases with no gene match: 10. This CDR3 reads CASSLVLAGGPGSNEQFF. Here the CDR3 DNA reads TGCGCCAGCAGCTTGGTGCTAGCGGGAGGGCCTGGCTCCAATGAGCAGTTCTTC.

The chain links TRBV24-1 to TRBJ2-5; tentatively, D is TRBD1 (6 bases). There are 16 residues in the CDR3. V lost 5 bases and J lost 4, with 19 bases in between. Germline V lookup: CDR1 KGHDR, CDR2 SFDVKD. The CDR3 loop reads CATSGGQYGQLETQYF. The CDR3 DNA follows: TGTGCCACCAGTGGGGGCCAATATGGACAGCTAGAGACCCAGTACTTC.

The V call is TRBV20-1, the J call TRBJ2-3; TRBD2 matches 7 bases. Trimming cost V 7 bases and J 0 bases; bases outside gene matches: 1. Germline V gives CDR1 DFQATT, CDR2 SNEGSKA (reference sequence). The CDR3 sequence is 12 residues long. The CDR3 protein is CSVSGSTDTQYF. The CDR3 DNA sequence: TGCAGTGTTAGCGGGAGCACAGATACGCAGTATTTT.

The chain employs TRBV10-3 and TRBJ2-1; D tentatively reads TRBD1 or TRBD2 (5 bases each). Trimming removed 4 bases at V and 1 base at J, with 14 bases between. CDR1 and CDR2 (germline): ENHRY, SYGVKD. This CDR3 is built from 16 residues. The CDR3 sequence is CAISGHGTSSYNEQFF. In DNA form, the CDR3 reads TGTGCCATCAGTGGACATGGGACGAGTTCCTACAATGAGCAGTTCTTC.

A few counts support this clonotype. This chain links TRBV24-1 with TRBJ2-7; D possibly matches TRBD1 or TRBD2 (5 bases each). CDR3 size: 14 residues. V was shortened by 3 bases and J by 3 bases, with 11 bases between the two germline ends. Germline V gene sequence: CDR1 KGHDR, CDR2 SFDVKD. DNA for the CDR3: TGTGCCACCAGTGATCCGGGACGGAGCTACGAGCAGTACTTC. It specifies CATSDPGRSYEQYF.

The chain couples TRBV4-1 to TRBJ2-7; D remains unclear. V lost 4 bases, J lost 0 bases, and 13 bases lay in between. The CDR3 totals 15 residues. CDR1 and CDR2 from the germline V gene are MGHRA and YSYEKL. CDR3 nucleotides: TGCGCCAGCAGCCCCAAGATTGTTAGCTCCTACGAGCAGTACTTC. It translates to CASSPKIVSSYEQYF.